This TCR beta chain was sequenced in a study of T-cell memory formation after mild COVID-19. Study background: Largely, TCR clusters stayed within a single donor. Study conclusions and caveats: Several responding clones turned up in pre-infection memory, indicating that cross-reactive memory may have taken part.

Trimming took 3 bases from V and 7 from J, leaving 13 bases between them. The CDR3 is 13 residues long. Germline V gives CDR1 MNHEY, CDR2 SVGEGT. This clonotype has a handful of counts. No antigen is known for it. Each CDR3 protein is one row after TCRdb ran MiXCR on the 5' RACE reads. The data contain approximately 12,000 distinct CDR3 sequences, more than 12% of them singletons. The receptor comes from a man between 18 and 35 years old who had mild COVID-19 (a few samples of this study predate the infection). Cell type and time point are not known. V usage is TRBV6-2 or TRBV6-3 and J usage is TRBJ2-7; D remains ambiguous. What was sequenced was PBMCs or a T cell subset sorted from them (not recorded which). The CDR3 region has the DNA TGTGCCAGCAGTTATGGCCCGTCTAGAGAGCAGTACTTC. Protein product: CASSYGPSREQYF.